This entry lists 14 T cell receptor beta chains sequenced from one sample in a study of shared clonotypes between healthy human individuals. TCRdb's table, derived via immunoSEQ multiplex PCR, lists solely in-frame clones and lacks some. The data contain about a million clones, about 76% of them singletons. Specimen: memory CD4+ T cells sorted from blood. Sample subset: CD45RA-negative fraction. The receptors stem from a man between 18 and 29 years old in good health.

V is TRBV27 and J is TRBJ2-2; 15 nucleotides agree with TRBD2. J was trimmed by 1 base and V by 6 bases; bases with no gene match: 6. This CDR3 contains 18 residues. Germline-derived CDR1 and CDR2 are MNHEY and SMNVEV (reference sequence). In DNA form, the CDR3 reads TGTGCCAGCAGAGGGACTAGCGGGGGGAATTTGAACACCGGGGAGCTGTTTTTT. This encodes CASRGTSGGNLNTGELFF.

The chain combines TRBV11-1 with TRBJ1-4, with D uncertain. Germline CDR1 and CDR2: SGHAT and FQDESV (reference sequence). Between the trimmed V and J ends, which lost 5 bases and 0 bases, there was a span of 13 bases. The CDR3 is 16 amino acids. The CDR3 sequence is CASSPGDKPTNEKLFF. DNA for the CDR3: TGTGCCAGCAGCCCAGGAGACAAACCAACTAATGAAAAACTGTTTTTT. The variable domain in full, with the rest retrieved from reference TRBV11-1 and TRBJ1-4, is EAEVAQSPRYKITEKSQAVAFWCDPISGHATLYWYRQILGQGPELLVQFQDESVVDDSQLPKDRFSAERLKGVDSTLKIQPAELGDSAMYLCASSPGDKPTNEKLFFGSGTQLSVL.

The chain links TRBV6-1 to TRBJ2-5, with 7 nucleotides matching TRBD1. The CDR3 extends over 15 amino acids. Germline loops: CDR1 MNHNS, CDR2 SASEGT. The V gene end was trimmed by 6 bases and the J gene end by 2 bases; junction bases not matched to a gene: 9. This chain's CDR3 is CASSKTGSVQETQYF. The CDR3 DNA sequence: TGTGCCAGCAGCAAGACAGGGAGTGTGCAAGAGACCCAGTACTTC.

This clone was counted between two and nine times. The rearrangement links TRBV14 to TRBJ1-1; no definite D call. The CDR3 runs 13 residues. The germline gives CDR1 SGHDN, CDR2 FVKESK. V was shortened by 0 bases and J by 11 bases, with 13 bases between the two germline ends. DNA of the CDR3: TGTGCCAGCAGCCAAGAAGTAGGCATGTCTGCTTTCTTT. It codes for CASSQEVGMSAFF.

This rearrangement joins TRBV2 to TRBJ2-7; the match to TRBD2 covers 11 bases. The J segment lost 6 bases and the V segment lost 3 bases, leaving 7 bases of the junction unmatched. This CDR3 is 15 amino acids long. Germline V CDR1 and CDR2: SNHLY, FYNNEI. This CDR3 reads CASSDFSGRGGEQYF. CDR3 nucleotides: TGTGCCAGCAGTGATTTTAGCGGGAGGGGGGGCGAGCAGTACTTC.

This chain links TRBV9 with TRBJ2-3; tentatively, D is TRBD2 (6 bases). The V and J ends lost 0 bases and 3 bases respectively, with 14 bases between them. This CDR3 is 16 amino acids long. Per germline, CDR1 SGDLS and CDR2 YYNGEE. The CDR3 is CASSVARGSGTDTQYF. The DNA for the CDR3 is TGTGCCAGCAGCGTAGCTCGGGGGAGTGGGACAGATACGCAGTATTTT. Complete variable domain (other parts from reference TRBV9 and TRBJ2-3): DSGVTQTPKHLITATGQRVTLRCSPRSGDLSVYWYQQSLDQGLQFLIQYYNGEERAKGNILERFSAQQFPDLHSELNLSSLELGDSALYFCASSVARGSGTDTQYFGPGTRLTVL.

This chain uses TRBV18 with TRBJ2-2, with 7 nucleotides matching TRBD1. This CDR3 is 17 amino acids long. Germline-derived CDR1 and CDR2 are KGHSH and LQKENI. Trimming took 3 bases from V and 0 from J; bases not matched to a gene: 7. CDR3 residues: CASSPLTGDANTGELFF. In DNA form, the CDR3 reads TGTGCCAGCTCACCCCTCACAGGGGACGCGAACACCGGGGAGCTGTTTTTT.

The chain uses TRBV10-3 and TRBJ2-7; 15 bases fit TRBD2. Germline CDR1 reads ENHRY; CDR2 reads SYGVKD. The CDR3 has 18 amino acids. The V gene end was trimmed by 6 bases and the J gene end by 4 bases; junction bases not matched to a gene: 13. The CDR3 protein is CAIRGLAGGPKGSYEQYF. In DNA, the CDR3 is TGTGCCATCAGGGGACTAGCGGGAGGCCCCAAGGGATCTTACGAGCAGTACTTC.

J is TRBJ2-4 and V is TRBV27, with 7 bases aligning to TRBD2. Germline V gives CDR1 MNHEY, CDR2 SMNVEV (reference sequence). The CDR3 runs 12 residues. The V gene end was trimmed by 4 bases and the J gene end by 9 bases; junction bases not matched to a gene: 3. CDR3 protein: CASSSGEGIQYF. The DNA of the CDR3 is TGTGCCAGCAGTTCCGGGGAGGGCATTCAGTACTTC.

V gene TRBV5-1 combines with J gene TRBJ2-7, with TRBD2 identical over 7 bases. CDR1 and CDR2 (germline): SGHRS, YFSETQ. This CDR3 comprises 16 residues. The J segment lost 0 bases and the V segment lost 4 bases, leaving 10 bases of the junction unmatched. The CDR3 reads CASSPEGRVSSYEQYF. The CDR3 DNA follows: TGCGCCAGCAGCCCGGAAGGGAGGGTGAGCTCCTACGAGCAGTACTTC.

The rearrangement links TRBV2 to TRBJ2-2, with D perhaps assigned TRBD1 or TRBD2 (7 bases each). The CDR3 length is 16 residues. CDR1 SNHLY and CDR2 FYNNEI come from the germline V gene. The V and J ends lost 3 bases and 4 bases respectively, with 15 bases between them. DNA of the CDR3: TGTGCCAGCAGTGACGAACAGGGGAGGGGCACCGGGGAGCTGTTTTTT. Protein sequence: CASSDEQGRGTGELFF.

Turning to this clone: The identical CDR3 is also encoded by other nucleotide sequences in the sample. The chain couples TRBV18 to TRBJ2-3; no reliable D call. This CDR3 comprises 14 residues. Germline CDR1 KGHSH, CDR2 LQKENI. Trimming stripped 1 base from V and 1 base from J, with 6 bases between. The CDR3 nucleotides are TGTGCCAGCTCACCACGGCTAGGCACAGATACGCAGTATTTT. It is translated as CASSPRLGTDTQYF.

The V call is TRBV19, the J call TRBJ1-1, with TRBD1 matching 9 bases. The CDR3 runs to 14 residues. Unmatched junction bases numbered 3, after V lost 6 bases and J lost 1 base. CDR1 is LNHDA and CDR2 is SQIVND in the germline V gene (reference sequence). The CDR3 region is CASSRQGGNTEAFF. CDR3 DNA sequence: TGTGCCAGTAGCCGACAGGGGGGGAACACTGAAGCTTTCTTT.

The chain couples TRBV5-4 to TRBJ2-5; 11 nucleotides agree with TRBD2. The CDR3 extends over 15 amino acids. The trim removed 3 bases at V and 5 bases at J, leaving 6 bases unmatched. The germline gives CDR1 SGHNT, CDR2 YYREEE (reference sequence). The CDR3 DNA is TGTGCCAGCAGCTCTTTAGCGGGGGGGCCCGAGACCCAGTACTTC. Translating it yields CASSSLAGGPETQYF.